This TCR beta chain comes out of a study of blood T cells in healthy people across ages. Findings and caveats of the study: Age showed a roughly linear inverse relationship with TCR beta diversity per million T cells.

From germline, CDR1 is SGHTA and CDR2 FQGNSA. The CDR3 sequence is 17 residues long. V lost 5 bases, J lost 0 bases, and 17 bases lay in between. This clonotype came up a few times. Its specificity is unknown. A J-beta primer mix and a sample-barcoded 5' primer were used in a second PCR of roughly 7 to 12 cycles. TCRdb recomputed calls from the 5' RACE reads with MiXCR, one row per CDR3 protein. The sample records fewer than 750,000 distinct CDR3 sequences, approximately 52% being singletons. Sequencing was carried out using blood. This clonotype was obtained from a woman aged 80 or older in good health. This rearrangement joins TRBV7-2 to TRBJ2-4; no clear D. CDR3 nucleotide sequence: TGTGCCAGCAGCCGACAACCAGGAATGGTAGCCAAAAACATTCAGTACTTC. As protein: CASSRQPGMVAKNIQYF.